This TCR beta chain derives from a study of early T cells in non-severe SARS-CoV-2 infection. Study overall: Bulk RNA taken from unsorted whole blood was sequenced, leaving chains unpaired.

There are many counts of this clonotype. The CDR3 is 15 amino acids. CDR1 and CDR2 from the germline V gene are SGHRS and YFSETQ. The V gene end was trimmed by 4 bases and the J gene end by 0 bases; junction bases not matched to a gene: 5. TCRdb re-called the 5' RACE reads through MiXCR, storing one row per CDR3 protein. The table includes roughly 88,000 distinct CDR3 sequences, around 13% detected once. What was sequenced was whole blood. The chain recombines TRBV5-1 with TRBJ2-7; 9 nucleotides agree with TRBD2. The clonotype originates from an adult who was a healthcare worker with PCR-confirmed SARS-CoV-2 infection or an uninfected control (not recorded which). The CDR3 DNA reads as TGCGCCAGCAGCCCCCGCGGGGGGGACTCCTACGAGCAGTACTTC. Translated, it gives CASSPRGGDSYEQYF.